What follows are 23 T cell receptor beta chains derived from one specimen sequenced in a study of T cell repertoires in cytomegalovirus infection. TCRdb used MiXCR to reprocess the reads, holding one entry per CDR3 protein. The top ten hold about 20% of the sample, which has about 230,000 distinct CDR3 sequences, approximately 22% seen once. Sequencing was carried out using CD8+ T cells from PBMCs. The receptors were gathered from a human donor in good health (CMV status not recorded). Some clones in this sample may be carry-over from other donors' samples.

V is TRBV12-3 or TRBV12-4 and J is TRBJ2-1; 7 positions agree with TRBD1. The CDR3 runs 13 residues. V trimming: 4 bases; J trimming: 6 bases; junction bases outside the gene matches: 3. CDR3 in amino acids: CASSSTGANEQFF. The CDR3 nucleotides read TGTGCCAGCAGTTCCACAGGGGCCAATGAGCAGTTCTTC.

In this sample, this clonotype turned up many times. This chain connects TRBV4-2 to TRBJ1-5; possibly TRBD1 for D (6 bases). From germline, CDR1 is LGHNA and CDR2 YNFKEQ. V was clipped by 5 bases and J by 5 bases, with 13 bases between them. The CDR3 is 14 residues long. This chain's CDR3 is CASSSWDTDQPQHF. CDR3 DNA: TGTGCCAGCAGCTCGTGGGACACAGATCAGCCCCAGCATTTT.

The J gene is TRBJ2-2, the V gene TRBV6-5, with D maybe TRBD1 (6 bases). V was pared by 8 bases and J by 0 bases, with 10 bases between. Germline CDR1 reads MNHEY; CDR2 reads SVGAGI. The CDR3 totals 14 residues. The CDR3 spells CASSGTSNTGELFF. CDR3 in DNA: TGTGCCAGCTCCGGGACATCGAACACCGGGGAGCTGTTTTTT.

This clonotype was picked up many times. This chain uses TRBV4-1 with TRBJ2-7; 8 bases fit TRBD2. The V segment lost 5 bases and the J segment 3 bases; nucleotides outside the gene matches: 9. Germline values: CDR1 MGHRA, CDR2 YSYEKL. The CDR3 has 15 residues. The CDR3 nucleotides are TGCGCCAGCAGCTATAGCGGGGCCGGGGGCTACGAGCAGTACTTC. Translated: CASSYSGAGGYEQYF.

This clonotype showed up many times. The rearrangement joins TRBV7-2 to TRBJ1-3; D gene ambiguous. The germline V and J ends were trimmed by 5 bases and 0 bases, with 11 bases remaining between them. Per germline, CDR1 SGHTA and CDR2 FQGNSA. This CDR3 has 15 residues. CDR3 DNA sequence: TGTGCCAGCAGCCCAACTCCGAGCTCTGGAAACACCATATATTTT. Translation: CASSPTPSSGNTIYF.

The chain carries TRBV4-1 and TRBJ2-7, with D unresolved. The CDR3 is 16 residues long. The V and J ends lost 1 base and 0 bases respectively, with 13 bases between them. Per the germline V gene, CDR1 is MGHRA and CDR2 is YSYEKL. In DNA, the CDR3 is TGCGCCAGCAGCCAAGTTTGGGCCGAAGACTCCTACGAGCAGTACTTC. It yields the protein CASSQVWAEDSYEQYF.

A few counts support this clonotype. The chain carries TRBV27 and TRBJ1-1, with 7 bases that match TRBD1. CDR3 length: 14 residues. Germline trimming cut 6 bases from V and 6 bases from J; bases unmatched to any gene: 10. Per the germline V gene, CDR1 is MNHEY and CDR2 is SMNVEV (reference sequence). This CDR3 reads CASSQTGPFAEAFF. Written as DNA, the CDR3 is TGTGCCAGCAGCCAGACAGGGCCGTTTGCTGAAGCTTTCTTT.

This clonotype has ten or more counts. The chain links TRBV24-1 to TRBJ1-2, with no clear D. Trimming shortened V by 3 bases and J by 3 bases, and 10 bases separated the two germline ends. Germline CDR1 reads KGHDR; CDR2 reads SFDVKD. CDR3 length equals 14 residues. The CDR3 DNA follows: TGTGCCACCAGTGATCCGGGAAAGGACTATGGCTACACCTTC. Translation: CATSDPGKDYGYTF.

The V gene is TRBV9, the J gene TRBJ2-7, with TRBD1 matching 7 bases. Germline V CDR1 and CDR2: SGDLS, YYNGEE. J was trimmed by 0 bases and V by 0 bases; bases with no gene match: 3. The CDR3 is made up of 15 amino acids. The CDR3 DNA reads as TGTGCCAGCAGCGTAGGGGGGACAGACTCCTACGAGCAGTACTTC. It is translated as CASSVGGTDSYEQYF.

This clonotype was counted a few times. CDR3 in DNA: TGCAGTGCTAGACCTAGCGGGGAACGAGCCGGGGAGCTGTTTTTT. Translated, it gives CSARPSGERAGELFF. The chain has TRBV20-1 and TRBJ2-2, with 9 bases that match TRBD2. Per germline, CDR1 DFQATT and CDR2 SNEGSKA (reference sequence). This CDR3 contains 15 residues. J lost 6 bases, V lost 2 bases, and 7 bases had no gene match.

The gene calls are TRBV4-1 and TRBJ1-2, with no clear D. Germline-derived CDR1 and CDR2 are MGHRA and YSYEKL. This CDR3 has 14 amino acids. The V and J ends lost 3 bases and 5 bases respectively, with 13 bases between them. The CDR3 nucleotides read TGCGCCAGCAGCCAGTCGGGAGGGAGATATGGCTACACCTTC. Its translation is CASSQSGGRYGYTF.

This chain uses TRBV5-1 with TRBJ1-2; 9 bases are shared with TRBD1. This CDR3 is 15 amino acids long. V shed 4 bases, J shed 2 bases, and the junction held 6 bases outside the gene matches. Germline V CDR1 and CDR2: SGHRS, YFSETQ. CDR3 amino acids: CASSTFGTGNYGYTF. The DNA of the CDR3 is TGCGCCAGCAGCACGTTCGGGACAGGGAACTATGGCTACACCTTC.

V and J are TRBV6-8 and TRBJ2-5; D tentatively fits TRBD1 or TRBD2 (5 bases each). The CDR3 length is 12 residues. Trimming shortened V by 2 bases and J by 5 bases, and 6 bases separated the two germline ends. From germline, CDR1 is MNHGY and CDR2 SAAAGT. The CDR3: CASSYGGETQYF. CDR3 in DNA: TGTGCCAGCAGTTACGGGGGTGAGACCCAGTACTTC.

In its sample, this clonotype was seen many times. The chain recombines TRBV29-1 with TRBJ1-1, with D uncertain. The V end lost 5 bases, the J end lost 2 bases, and 12 bases lay between the germline ends. The CDR3 extends over 13 amino acids. The germline V gene encodes CDR1 SQVTM and CDR2 ANQGSEA. The CDR3 nucleotides are TGCAGCGTTTTGGGTACCCAAAACACTGAAGCTTTCTTT. Translating gives CSVLGTQNTEAFF.

This clonotype was picked up a small number of times. This rearrangement joins TRBV7-6 to TRBJ2-2; 7 bases line up with TRBD2. CDR1 and CDR2 from the germline V gene are SGHVS and FNYEAQ. The ends lost 5 bases at V and 7 bases at J; junction bases unmatched: 13. The CDR3 runs 16 residues. The CDR3 DNA reads as TGTGCCAGCAGCCCGGCTCTTTCGAGGGAGGGCGGGGAGCTGTTTTTT. Translated: CASSPALSREGGELFF.

The V gene is TRBV12-3 or TRBV12-4, the J gene TRBJ1-1, with no clear D. Deletions cut 6 bases from V and 5 bases from J, with 16 bases between. There are 14 residues in the CDR3. The CDR3 loop is CASSFLGLDTEAFF. CDR3 nucleotides: TGTGCCAGCAGCTTTCTCGGACTGGATACTGAAGCTTTCTTT.

This clonotype was seen many times. The chain uses TRBV6-5 and TRBJ1-1; D may be TRBD1 (5 bases). Germline V gives CDR1 MNHEY, CDR2 SVGAGI. Between the trimmed V and J ends, which lost 2 bases and 4 bases, there was a span of 11 bases. This CDR3 spans 14 amino acids. CDR3 nucleotide sequence: TGTGCCAGCAGTTACGGGGGTTTGAGCACTGAAGCTTTCTTT. Encoded protein: CASSYGGLSTEAFF.

V and J are TRBV7-9 and TRBJ2-3, with 9 bases fitting TRBD2. The CDR3 has 15 residues. Trimming took 1 base from V and 6 from J; bases not matched to a gene: 5. The germline gives CDR1 SEHNR, CDR2 FQNEAQ (reference sequence). DNA of the CDR3: TGTGCCAGCAGCTTAGTCCGGACTAGCGAGGATACGCAGTATTTT. Its translation: CASSLVRTSEDTQYF.

This clonotype appeared a few times. The J gene is TRBJ1-1, the V gene TRBV7-9; D not certain. Trimming took off 1 base at V and 11 bases at J, with 14 bases between the two ends. CDR1 SEHNR and CDR2 FQNEAQ come from the germline V gene (reference sequence). The CDR3 is 13 residues long. The CDR3 DNA is TGTGCCAGCAGCTTAGAGTTGTGGATTGGGGCTTTCTTT. Translating it yields CASSLELWIGAFF.

V is TRBV5-4 and J is TRBJ2-2; weak D call: TRBD2 (7 bases). Trimming took off 5 bases at V and 7 bases at J, with 27 bases between the two ends. Germline values: CDR1 SGHNT, CDR2 YYREEE (reference sequence). CDR3 length: 18 amino acids. The CDR3 nucleotides are TGTGCCAGCAGTAAGGCTGGAAGCGGGGCCGGGGGCATCGGGGAGCTGTTTTTT. This translates into CASSKAGSGAGGIGELFF.

This clonotype was observed at least ten times. The V call is TRBV12-3 or TRBV12-4, the J call TRBJ2-3; D is possibly TRBD2 (5 bases). Trimming took 6 bases from V and 1 from J, leaving 11 bases between them. CDR3 length equals 14 residues. DNA for the CDR3: TGTGCCAGCAGCTATGGACTTCGCACAGATACGCAGTATTTT. It translates to CASSYGLRTDTQYF.

The chain uses TRBV5-4 and TRBJ2-7, with 11 bases lining up with TRBD2. CDR1 is SGHNT and CDR2 is YYREEE in the germline V gene (reference sequence). The V gene end was trimmed by 0 bases and the J gene end by 0 bases; junction bases not matched to a gene: 5. The CDR3 runs to 17 residues. In nucleotides, the CDR3 is TGTGCCAGCAGCTTGGCCCCACTAGCGGGGGACTCCTACGAGCAGTACTTC. It specifies CASSLAPLAGDSYEQYF.

This clonotype was picked up many times. V gene TRBV11-2 combines with J gene TRBJ1-5; 8 bases agree with TRBD1. The germline CDR1 and CDR2 sequences are SGHAT and FQNNGV. The CDR3 consists of 13 residues. Unmatched junction bases numbered 4, after V lost 5 bases and J lost 7 bases. CDR3 residues: CASSRTGSQPQHF. CDR3 sequence (DNA): TGTGCCAGCAGCCGGACAGGGTCGCAGCCCCAGCATTTT.